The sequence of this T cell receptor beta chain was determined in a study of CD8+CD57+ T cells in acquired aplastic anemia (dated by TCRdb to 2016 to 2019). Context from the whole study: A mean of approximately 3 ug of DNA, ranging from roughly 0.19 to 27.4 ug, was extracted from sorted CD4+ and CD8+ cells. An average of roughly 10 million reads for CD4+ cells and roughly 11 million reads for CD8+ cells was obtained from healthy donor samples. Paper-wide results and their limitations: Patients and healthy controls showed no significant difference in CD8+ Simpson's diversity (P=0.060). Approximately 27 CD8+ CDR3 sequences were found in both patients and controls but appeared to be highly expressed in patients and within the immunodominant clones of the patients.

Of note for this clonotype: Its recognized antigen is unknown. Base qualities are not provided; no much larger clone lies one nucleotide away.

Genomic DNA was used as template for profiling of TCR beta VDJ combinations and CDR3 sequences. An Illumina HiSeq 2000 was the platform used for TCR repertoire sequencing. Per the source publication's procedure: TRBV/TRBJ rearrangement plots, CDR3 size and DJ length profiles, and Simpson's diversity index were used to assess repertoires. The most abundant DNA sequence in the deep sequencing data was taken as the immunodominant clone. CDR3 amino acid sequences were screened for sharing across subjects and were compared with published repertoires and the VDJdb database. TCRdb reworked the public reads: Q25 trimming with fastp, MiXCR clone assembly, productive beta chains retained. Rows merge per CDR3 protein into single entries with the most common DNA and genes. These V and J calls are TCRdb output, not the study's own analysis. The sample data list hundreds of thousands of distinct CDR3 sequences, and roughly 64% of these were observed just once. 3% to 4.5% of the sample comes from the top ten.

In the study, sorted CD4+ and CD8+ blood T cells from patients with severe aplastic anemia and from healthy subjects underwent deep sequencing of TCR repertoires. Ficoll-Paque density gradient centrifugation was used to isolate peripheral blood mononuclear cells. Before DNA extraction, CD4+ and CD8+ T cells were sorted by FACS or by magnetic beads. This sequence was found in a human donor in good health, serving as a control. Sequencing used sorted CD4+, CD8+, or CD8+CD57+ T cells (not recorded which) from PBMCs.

CDR3 loop: CASREGTPLQETQYF. In nucleotides, the sequence is TGTGCCAGCAGGGAGGGGACGCCACTACAAGAGACCCAGTACTTC. The sequence is built from TRBV5-6 and TRBJ2-5, and TRBD2 may be the D gene, going by 6 matching bases. V drops 5 bases and J drops 2 bases, leaving 16 bases in between. Inclusive of the bounding cysteine and phenylalanine, the CDR3 is 15 residues long. CDR3 DNA is the only sequence kept; it has 45 bases, read in frame from the first base. In the germline V gene, CDR1 corresponds to SGHDT and CDR2 to YYEEEE.